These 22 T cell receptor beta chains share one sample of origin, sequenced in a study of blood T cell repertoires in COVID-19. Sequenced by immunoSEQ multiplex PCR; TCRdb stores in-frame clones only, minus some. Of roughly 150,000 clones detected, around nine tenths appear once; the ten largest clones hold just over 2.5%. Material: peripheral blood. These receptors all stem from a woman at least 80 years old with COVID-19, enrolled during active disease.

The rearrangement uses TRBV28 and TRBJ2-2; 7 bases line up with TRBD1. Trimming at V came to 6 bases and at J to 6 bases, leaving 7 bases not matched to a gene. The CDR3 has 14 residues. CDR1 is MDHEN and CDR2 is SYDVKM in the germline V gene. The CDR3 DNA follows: TGTGCCAGCAGCACGACAGGGATGGCCGGGGAGCTGTTTTTT. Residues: CASSTTGMAGELFF.

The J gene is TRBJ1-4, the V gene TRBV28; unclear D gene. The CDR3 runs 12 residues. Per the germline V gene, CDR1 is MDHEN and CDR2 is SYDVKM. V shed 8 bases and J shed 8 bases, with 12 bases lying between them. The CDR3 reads CASGGLGEKLFF. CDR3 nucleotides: TGTGCCAGCGGCGGGTTGGGGGAAAAACTGTTTTTT.

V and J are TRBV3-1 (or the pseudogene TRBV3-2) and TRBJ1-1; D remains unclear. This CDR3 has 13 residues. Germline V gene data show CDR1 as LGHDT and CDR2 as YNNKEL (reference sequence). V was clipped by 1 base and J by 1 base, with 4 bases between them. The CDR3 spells CASSQVQNTEAFF. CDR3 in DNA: TGTGCCAGCAGCCAAGTCCAGAACACTGAAGCTTTCTTT.

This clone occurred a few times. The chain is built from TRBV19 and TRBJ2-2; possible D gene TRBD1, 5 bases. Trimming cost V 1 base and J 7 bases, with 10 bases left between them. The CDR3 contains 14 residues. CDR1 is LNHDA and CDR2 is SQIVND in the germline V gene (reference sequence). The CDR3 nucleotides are TGTGCCAGTAGTATAGTAGGGGCCGGCGGGGAGCTGTTTTTT. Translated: CASSIVGAGGELFF.

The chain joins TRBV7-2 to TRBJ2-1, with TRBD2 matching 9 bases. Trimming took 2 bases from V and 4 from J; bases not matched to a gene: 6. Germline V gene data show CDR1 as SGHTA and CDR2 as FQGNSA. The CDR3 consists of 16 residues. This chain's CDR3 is CASSLLFSGGYNEQFF. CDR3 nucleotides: TGTGCCAGCAGCTTATTGTTTAGCGGGGGATACAATGAGCAGTTCTTC.

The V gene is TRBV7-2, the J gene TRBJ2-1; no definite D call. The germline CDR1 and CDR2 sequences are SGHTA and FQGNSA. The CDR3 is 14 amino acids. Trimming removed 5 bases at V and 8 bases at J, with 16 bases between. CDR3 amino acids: CASSLLRDSHEQFF. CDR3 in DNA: TGTGCCAGCAGCCTACTACGTGATAGCCATGAGCAGTTCTTC.

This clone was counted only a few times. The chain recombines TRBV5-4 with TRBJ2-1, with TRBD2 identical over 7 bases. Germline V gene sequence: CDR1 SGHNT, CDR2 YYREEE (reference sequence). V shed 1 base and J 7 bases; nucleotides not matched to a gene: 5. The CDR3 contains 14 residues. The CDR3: CASSLRLAENEQFF. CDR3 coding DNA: TGTGCCAGCAGCTTGAGGCTAGCGGAAAATGAGCAGTTCTTC.

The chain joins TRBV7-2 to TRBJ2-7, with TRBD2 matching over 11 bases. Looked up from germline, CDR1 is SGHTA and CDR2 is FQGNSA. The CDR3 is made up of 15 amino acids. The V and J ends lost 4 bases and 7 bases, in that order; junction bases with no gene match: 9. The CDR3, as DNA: TGTGCCAGCAGCTCCGTAGCGGGAGGGCCTTATGAGCAGTACTTC. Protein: CASSSVAGGPYEQYF.

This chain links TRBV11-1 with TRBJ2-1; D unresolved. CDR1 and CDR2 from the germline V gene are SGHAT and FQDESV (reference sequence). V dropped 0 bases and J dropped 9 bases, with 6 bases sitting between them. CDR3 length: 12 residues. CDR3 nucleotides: TGTGCCAGCAGCTTAGCGAGAGTTGAGCAGTTCTTC. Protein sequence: CASSLARVEQFF. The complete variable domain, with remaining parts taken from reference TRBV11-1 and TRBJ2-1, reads EAEVAQSPRYKITEKSQAVAFWCDPISGHATLYWYRQILGQGPELLVQFQDESVVDDSQLPKDRFSAERLKGVDSTLKIQPAELGDSAMYLCASSLARVEQFFGPGTRLTVL.

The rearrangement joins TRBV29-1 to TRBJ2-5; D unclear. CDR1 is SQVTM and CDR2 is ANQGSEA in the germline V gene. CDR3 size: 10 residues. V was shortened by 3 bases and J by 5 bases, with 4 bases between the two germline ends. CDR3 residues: CSVDSETQYF. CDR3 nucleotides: TGCAGCGTTGATTCGGAGACCCAGTACTTC.

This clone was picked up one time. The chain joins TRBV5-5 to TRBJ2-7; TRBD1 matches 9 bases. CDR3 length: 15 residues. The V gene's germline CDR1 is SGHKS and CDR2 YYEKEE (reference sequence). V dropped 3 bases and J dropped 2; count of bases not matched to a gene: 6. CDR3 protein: CASSSRDRATYEQYF. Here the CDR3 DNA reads TGTGCCAGCAGCTCAAGGGACAGGGCTACCTACGAGCAGTACTTC.

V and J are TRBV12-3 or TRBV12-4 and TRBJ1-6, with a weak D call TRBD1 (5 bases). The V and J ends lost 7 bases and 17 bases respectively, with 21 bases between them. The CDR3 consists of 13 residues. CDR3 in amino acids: CASTFDVGGAIHF. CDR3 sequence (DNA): TGTGCCAGCACCTTTGATGTCGGGGGAGCAATCCACTTT.

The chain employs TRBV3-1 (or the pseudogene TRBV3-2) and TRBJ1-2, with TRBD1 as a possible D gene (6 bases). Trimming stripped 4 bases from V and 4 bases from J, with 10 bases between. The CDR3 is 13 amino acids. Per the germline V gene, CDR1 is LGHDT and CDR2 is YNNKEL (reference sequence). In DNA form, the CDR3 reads TGTGCCAGCAGCCCACAGGGTTCCTATGGCTACACCTTC. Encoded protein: CASSPQGSYGYTF.

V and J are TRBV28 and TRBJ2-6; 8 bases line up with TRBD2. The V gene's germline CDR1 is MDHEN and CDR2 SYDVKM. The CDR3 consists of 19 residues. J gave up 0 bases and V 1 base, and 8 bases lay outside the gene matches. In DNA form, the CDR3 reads TGTGCCAGCAGTTTATTTGGGGGGACTAGTTACTCTGGGGCCAACGTCCTGACTTTC. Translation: CASSLFGGTSYSGANVLTF.

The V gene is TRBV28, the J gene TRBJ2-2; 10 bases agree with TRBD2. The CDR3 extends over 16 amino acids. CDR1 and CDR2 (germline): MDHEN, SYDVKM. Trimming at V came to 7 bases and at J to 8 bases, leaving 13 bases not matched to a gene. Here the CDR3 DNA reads TGTGCCAGCATTAACGGGCTAGCGGGAGACTCTGGGGAGCTGTTTTTT. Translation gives CASINGLAGDSGELFF.

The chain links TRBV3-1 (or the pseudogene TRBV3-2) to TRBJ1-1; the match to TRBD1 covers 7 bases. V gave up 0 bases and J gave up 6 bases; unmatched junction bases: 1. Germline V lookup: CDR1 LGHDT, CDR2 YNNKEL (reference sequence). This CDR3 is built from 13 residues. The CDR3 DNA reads TGTGCCAGCAGCCAAGACGGACAGGCTGAAGCTTTCTTT. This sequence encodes CASSQDGQAEAFF.

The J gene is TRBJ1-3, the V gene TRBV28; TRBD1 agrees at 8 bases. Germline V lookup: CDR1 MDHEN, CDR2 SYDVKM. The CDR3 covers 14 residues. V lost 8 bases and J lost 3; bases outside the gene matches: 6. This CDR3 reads CASRQGTYGNTIYF. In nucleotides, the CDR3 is TGTGCCAGCCGACAGGGGACCTATGGAAACACCATATATTTT.

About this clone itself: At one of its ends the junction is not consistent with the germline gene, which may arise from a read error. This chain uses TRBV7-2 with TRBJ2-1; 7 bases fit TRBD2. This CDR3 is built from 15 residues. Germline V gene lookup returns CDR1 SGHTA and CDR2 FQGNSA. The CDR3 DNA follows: TGTGCCAGCAGCCTAGCGGATTGGGGCAACAATGAGCAGTTCTTC. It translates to CASSLADWGNNEQFF.

CDR3 protein: CSVELGLGIEGYGYTF. Written as DNA, the CDR3 is TGCAGCGTTGAATTAGGGTTGGGAATCGAGGGCTATGGCTACACCTTC. The chain recombines TRBV29-1 with TRBJ1-2; D is unclear. Trimming took off 2 bases at V and 4 bases at J, with 20 bases between the two ends. Germline loops: CDR1 SQVTM, CDR2 ANQGSEA. The length of the CDR3 is 16 residues.

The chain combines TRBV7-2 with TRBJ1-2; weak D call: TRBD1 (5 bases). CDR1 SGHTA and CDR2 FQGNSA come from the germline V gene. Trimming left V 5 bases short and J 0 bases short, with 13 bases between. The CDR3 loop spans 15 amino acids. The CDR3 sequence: CASSPSRAPNYGYTF. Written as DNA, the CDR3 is TGTGCCAGCAGCCCAAGCAGGGCCCCTAACTATGGCTACACCTTC.

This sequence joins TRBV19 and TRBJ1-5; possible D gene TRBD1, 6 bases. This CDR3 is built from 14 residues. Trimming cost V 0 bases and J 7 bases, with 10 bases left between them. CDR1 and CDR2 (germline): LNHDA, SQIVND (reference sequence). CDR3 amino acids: CASSIEGARQPQHF. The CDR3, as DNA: TGTGCCAGTAGTATAGAGGGGGCGAGGCAGCCCCAGCATTTT.

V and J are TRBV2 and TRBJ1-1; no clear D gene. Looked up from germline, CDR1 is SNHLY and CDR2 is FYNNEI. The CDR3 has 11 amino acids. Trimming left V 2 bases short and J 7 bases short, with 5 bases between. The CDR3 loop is CASSEIVEAFF. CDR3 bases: TGTGCCAGCAGTGAAATAGTTGAAGCTTTCTTT.